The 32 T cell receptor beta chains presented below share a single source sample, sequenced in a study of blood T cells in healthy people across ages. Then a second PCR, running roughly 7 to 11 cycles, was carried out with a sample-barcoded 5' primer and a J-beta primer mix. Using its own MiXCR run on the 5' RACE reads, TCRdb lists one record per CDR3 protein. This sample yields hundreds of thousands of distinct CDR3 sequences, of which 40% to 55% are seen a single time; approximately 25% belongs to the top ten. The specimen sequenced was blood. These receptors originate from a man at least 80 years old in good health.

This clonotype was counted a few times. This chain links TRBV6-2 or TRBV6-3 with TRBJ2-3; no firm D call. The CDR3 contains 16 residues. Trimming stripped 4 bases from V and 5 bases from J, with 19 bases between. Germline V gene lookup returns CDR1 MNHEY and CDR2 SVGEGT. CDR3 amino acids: CASSSGHSRIGDTQYF. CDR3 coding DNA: TGTGCCAGCAGTTCCGGGCATAGCAGGATAGGAGATACGCAGTATTTT.

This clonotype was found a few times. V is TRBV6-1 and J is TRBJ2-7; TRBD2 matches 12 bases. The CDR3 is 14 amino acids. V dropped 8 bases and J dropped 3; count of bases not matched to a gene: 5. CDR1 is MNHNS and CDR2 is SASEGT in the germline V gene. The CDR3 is CASAGTSGFYEQYF. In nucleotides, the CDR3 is TGTGCCAGCGCCGGGACTAGCGGGTTCTACGAGCAGTACTTC.

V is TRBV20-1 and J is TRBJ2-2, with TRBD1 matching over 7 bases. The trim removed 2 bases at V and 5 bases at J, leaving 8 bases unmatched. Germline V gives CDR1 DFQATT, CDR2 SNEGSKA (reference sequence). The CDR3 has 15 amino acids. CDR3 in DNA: TGCAGTGCTAGAATGAACAGGGGAGAGACCGGGGAGCTGTTTTTT. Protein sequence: CSARMNRGETGELFF.

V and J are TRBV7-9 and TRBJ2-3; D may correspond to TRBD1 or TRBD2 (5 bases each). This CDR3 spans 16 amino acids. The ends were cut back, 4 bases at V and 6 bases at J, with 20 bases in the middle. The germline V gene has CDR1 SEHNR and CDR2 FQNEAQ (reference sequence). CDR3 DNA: TGTGCCAGCAGCTCTAGACGGGGCTCCTCGGGCGATACGCAGTATTTT. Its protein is CASSSRRGSSGDTQYF.

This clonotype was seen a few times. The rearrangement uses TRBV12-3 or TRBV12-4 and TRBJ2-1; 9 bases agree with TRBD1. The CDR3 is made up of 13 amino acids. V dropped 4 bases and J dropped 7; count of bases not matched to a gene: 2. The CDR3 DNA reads TGTGCCAGCAGTTGGACAGGGGAAAATGAGCAGTTCTTC. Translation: CASSWTGENEQFF.

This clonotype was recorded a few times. The CDR3: CASSLPGTSGNEQYF. CDR3 sequence (DNA): TGCGCCAGCAGCTTGCCCGGGACTAGCGGAAACGAGCAGTACTTC. The chain uses TRBV5-1 and TRBJ2-7; TRBD2 aligns across 11 bases. V lost 1 base and J lost 5; bases outside the gene matches: 5. The germline V gene encodes CDR1 SGHRS and CDR2 YFSETQ. The CDR3 contains 15 residues.

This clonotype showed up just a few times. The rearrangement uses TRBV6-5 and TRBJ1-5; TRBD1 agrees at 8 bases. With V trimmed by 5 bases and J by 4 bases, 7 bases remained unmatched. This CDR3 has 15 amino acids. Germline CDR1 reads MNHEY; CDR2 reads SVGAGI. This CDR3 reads CASSHGTGRNQPQHF. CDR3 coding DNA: TGTGCCAGCAGTCATGGGACAGGTCGTAATCAGCCCCAGCATTTT.

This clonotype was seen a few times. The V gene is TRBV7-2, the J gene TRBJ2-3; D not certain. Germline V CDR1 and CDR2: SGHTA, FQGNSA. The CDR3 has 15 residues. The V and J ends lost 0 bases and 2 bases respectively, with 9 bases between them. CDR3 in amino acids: CASSLALPFTDTQYF. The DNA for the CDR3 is TGTGCCAGCAGCTTAGCCCTGCCGTTCACAGATACGCAGTATTTT.

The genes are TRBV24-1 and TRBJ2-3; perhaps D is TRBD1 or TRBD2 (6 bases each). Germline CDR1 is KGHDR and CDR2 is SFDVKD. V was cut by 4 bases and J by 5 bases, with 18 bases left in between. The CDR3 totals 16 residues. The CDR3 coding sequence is TGTGCCACCAGTGACCCCCCCACGGGGGCTGGAGATACGCAGTATTTT. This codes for CATSDPPTGAGDTQYF.

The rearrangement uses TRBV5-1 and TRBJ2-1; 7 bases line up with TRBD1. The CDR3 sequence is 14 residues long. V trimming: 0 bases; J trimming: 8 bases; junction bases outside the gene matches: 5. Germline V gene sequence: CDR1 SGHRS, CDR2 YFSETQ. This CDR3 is CASSLDRGQDEQFF. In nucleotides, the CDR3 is TGCGCCAGCAGCTTGGATAGGGGGCAGGATGAGCAGTTCTTC.

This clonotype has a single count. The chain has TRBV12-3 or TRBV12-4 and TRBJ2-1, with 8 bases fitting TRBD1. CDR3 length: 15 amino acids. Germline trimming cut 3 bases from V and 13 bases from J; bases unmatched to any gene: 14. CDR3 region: CASSFLAGGMETQFF. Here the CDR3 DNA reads TGTGCCAGCAGTTTCTTGGCAGGGGGCATGGAGACCCAGTTCTTC.

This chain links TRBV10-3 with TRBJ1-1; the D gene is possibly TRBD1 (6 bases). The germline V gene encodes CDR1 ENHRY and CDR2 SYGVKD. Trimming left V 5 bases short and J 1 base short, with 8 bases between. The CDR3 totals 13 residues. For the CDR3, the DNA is TGTGCCATCAGTCTGACAGGGAACACTGAAGCTTTCTTT. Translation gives CAISLTGNTEAFF.

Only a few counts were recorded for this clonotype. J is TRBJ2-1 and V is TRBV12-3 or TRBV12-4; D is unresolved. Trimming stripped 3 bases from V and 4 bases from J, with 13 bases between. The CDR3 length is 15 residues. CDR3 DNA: TGTGCCAGCAGTTTGGGCGGACCAAGGTACAATGAGCAGTTCTTC. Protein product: CASSLGGPRYNEQFF.

CDR3 protein: CASSPRGVADTQYF. CDR3 in DNA: TGTGCCAGCAGCCCCCGCGGCGTGGCAGATACGCAGTATTTT. The V gene is TRBV7-3, the J gene TRBJ2-3; no clear D gene. V lost 5 bases and J 4 bases, leaving 13 bases between the germline ends. CDR3 length: 14 residues. Germline-derived CDR1 and CDR2 are SGHTA and FQGTGA.

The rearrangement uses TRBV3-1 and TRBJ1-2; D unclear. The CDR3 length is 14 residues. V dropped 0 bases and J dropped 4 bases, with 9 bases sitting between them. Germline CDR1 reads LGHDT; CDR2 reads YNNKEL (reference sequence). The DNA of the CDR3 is TGTGCCAGCAGCCAAGACCCCCAGGTCTATGGCTACACCTTC. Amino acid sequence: CASSQDPQVYGYTF. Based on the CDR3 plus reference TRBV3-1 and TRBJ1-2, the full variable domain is DTAVSQTPKYLVTQMGNDKSIKCEQNLGHDTMYWYKQDSKKFLKIMFSYNNKELIINETVPNRFSPKSPDKAHLNLHINSLELGDSAVYFCASSQDPQVYGYTFGSGTRLTVV.

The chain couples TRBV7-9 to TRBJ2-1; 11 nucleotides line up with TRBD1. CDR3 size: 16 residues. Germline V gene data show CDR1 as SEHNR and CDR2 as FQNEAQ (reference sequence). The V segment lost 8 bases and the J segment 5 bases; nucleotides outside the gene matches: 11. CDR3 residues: CASRHWGTGGDNEQFF. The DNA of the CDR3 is TGTGCCAGCCGCCATTGGGGGACAGGGGGGGACAATGAGCAGTTCTTC.

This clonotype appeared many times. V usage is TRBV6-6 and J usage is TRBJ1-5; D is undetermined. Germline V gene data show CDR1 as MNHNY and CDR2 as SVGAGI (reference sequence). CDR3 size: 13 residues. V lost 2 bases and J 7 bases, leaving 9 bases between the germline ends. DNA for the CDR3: TGTGCCAGCAGTTACGGGTTCGGGCAGCCCCAGCATTTT. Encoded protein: CASSYGFGQPQHF.

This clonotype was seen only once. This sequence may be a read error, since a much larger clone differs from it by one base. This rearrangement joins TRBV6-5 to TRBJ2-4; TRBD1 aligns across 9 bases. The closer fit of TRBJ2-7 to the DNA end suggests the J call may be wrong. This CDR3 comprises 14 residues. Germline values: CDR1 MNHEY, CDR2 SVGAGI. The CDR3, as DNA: TGTGCCGGCAGTTGGACAGGGGCGGCCTACGAGCAGTACTTC. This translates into CAGSWTGAAYEQYF.

The CDR3 nucleotides are TGTGCCAGCAGCTGGGGACCTCAAGAGACCCAGTACTTC. Protein product: CASSWGPQETQYF. The V gene is TRBV7-2, the J gene TRBJ2-5, with D perhaps TRBD1 or TRBD2 (5 bases each). The CDR3 has 13 amino acids. The germline CDR1 and CDR2 sequences are SGHTA and FQGNSA. V lost 4 bases, J lost 2 bases, and 8 bases lay in between.

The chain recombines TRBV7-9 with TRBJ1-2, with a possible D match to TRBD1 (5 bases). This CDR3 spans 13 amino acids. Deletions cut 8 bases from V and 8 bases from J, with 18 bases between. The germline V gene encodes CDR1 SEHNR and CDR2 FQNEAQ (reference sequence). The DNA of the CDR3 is TGTGCCAGCGCGCCCGCGGGGCCCAGGGGCTACACCTTC. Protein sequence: CASAPAGPRGYTF.

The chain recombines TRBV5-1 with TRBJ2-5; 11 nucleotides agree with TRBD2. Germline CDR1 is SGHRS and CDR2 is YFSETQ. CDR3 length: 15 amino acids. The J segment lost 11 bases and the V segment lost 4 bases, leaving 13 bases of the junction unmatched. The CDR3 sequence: CASSPATGTSGVQYF. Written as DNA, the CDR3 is TGCGCCAGCAGCCCGGCCACCGGGACTAGCGGCGTACAGTACTTC.

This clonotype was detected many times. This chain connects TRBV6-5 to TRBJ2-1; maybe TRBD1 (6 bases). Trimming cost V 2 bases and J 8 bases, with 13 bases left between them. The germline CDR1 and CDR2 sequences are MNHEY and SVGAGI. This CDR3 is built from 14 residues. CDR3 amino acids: CASSYRGTGHEQFF. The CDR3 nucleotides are TGTGCCAGCAGTTACAGGGGAACAGGGCATGAGCAGTTCTTC.

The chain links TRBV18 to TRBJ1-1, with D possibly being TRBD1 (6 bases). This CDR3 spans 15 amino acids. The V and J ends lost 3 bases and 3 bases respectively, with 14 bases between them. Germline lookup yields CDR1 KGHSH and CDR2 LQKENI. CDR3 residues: CASSPRTEIHTEAFF. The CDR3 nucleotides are TGTGCCAGCTCACCGAGGACAGAGATCCACACTGAAGCTTTCTTT.

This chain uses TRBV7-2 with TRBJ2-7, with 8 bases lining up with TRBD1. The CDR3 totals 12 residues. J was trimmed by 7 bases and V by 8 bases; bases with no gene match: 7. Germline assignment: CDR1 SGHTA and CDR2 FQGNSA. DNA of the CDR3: TGTGCCAGCGTTCAGGGGGCGAGGGAGCAGTACTTC. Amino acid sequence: CASVQGAREQYF.

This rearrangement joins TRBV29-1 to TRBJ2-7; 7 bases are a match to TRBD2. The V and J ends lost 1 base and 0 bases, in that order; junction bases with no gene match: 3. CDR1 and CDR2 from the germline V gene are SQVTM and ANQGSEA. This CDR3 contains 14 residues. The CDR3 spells CSVEVASGSYEQYF. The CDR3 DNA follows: TGCAGCGTTGAAGTTGCTAGCGGCTCCTACGAGCAGTACTTC.

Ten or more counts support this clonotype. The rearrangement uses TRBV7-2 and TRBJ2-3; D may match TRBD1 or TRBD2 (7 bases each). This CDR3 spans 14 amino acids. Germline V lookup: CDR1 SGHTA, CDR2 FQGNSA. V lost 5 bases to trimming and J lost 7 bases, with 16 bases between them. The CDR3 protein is CASSIWGGGYTQYF. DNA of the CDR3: TGTGCCAGCAGCATCTGGGGAGGGGGCTATACGCAGTATTTT.

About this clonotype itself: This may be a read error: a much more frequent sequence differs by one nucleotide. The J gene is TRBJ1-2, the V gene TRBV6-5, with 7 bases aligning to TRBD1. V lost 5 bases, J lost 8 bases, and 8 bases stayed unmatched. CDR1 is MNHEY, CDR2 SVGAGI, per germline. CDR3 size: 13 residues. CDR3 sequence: CASSPWDSTGYTF. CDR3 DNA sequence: TGTGCCAGCAGTCCCTGGGACAGCACGGGCTACACCTTC.

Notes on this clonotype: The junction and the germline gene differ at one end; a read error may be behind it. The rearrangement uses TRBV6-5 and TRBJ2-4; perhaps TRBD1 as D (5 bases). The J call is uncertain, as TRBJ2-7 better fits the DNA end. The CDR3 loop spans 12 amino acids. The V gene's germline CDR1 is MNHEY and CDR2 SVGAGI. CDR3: CTSRNRIHEQYF. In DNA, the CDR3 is TGTACCAGCAGGAACAGGATCCACGAGCAGTACTTC.

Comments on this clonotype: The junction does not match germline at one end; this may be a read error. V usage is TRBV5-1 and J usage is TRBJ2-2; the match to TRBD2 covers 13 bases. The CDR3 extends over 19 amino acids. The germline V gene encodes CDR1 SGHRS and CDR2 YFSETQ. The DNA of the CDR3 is TGCGCCAGCAGAGAAATACTAGCGGGAGGGCCCTCGGACACCGGGGGGCTGTTTTTT. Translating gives CASREILAGGPSDTGGLFF. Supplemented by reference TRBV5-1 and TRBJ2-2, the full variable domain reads KAGVTQTPRYLIKTRGQQVTLSCSPISGHRSVSWYQQTPGQGLQFLFEYFSETQRNKGNFPGRFSGRQFSNSRSEMNVSTLELGDSALYLCASREILAGGPSDTGGLFFGEGSRLTVL.

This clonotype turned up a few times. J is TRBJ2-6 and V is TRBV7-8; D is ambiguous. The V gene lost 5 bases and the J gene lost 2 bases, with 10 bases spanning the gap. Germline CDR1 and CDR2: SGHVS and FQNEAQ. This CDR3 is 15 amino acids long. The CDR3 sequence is CASSLQPPGANVLTF. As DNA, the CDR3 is TGTGCCAGCAGCCTACAGCCACCTGGGGCCAACGTCCTGACTTTC.

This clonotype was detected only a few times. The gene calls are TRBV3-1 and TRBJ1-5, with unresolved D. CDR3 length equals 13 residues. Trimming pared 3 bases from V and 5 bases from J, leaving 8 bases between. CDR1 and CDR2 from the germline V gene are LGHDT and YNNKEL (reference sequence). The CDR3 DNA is TGTGCCAGCAGCCAGTTAGGGCATCAGCCCCAGCATTTT. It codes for CASSQLGHQPQHF. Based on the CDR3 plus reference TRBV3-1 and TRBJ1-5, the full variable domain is DTAVSQTPKYLVTQMGNDKSIKCEQNLGHDTMYWYKQDSKKFLKIMFSYNNKELIINETVPNRFSPKSPDKAHLNLHINSLELGDSAVYFCASSQLGHQPQHFGDGTRLSIL.

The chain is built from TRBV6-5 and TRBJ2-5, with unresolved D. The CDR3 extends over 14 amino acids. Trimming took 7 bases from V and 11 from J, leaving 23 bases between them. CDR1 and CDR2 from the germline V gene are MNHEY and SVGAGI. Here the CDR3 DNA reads TGTGCCAGCAATCAAAGTTGGGGTCGCAATGAGCAGTACTTC. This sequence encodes CASNQSWGRNEQYF.